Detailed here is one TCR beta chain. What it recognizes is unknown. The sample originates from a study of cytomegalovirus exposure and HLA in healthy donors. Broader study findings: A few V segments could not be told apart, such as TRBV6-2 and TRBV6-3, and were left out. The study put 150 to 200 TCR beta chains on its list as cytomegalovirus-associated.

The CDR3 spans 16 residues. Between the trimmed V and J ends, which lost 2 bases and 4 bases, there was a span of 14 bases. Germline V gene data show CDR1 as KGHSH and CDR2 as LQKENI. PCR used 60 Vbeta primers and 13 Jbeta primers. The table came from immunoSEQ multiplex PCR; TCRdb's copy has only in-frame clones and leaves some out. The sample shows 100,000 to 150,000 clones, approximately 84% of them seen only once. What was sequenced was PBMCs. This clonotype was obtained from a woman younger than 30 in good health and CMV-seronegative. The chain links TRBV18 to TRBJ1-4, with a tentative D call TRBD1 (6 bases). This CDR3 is CASSPSRGRGNEKLFF. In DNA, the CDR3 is TGTGCCAGCTCACCATCCAGGGGCAGGGGTAATGAAAAACTGTTTTTT. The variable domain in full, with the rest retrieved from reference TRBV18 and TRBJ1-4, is NAGVMQNPRHLVRRRGQEARLRCSPMKGHSHVYWYRQLPEEGLKFMVYLQKENIIDESGMPKERFSAEFPKEGPSILRIQQVVRGDSAAYFCASSPSRGRGNEKLFFGSGTQLSVL.